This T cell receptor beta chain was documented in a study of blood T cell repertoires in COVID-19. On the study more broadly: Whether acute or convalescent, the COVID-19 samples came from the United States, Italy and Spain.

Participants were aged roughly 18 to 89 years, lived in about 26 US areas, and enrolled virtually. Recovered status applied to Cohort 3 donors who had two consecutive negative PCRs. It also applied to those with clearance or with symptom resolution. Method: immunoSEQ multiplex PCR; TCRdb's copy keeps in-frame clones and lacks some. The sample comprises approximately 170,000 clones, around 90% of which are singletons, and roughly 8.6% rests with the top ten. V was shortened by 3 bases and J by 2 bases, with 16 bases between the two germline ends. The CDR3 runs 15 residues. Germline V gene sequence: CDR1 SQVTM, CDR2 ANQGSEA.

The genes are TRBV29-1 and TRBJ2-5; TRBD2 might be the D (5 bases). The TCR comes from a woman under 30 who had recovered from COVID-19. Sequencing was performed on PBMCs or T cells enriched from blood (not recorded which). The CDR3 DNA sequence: TGCAGCGTTGAGGAGGTGTTGCAGACACAAGAGACCCAGTACTTC. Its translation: CSVEEVLQTQETQYF.